The clone carrying this T cell receptor beta chain was detected a few times. The antigen is unknown. These data originate in a study of human T cells and chemical hapten exposure. Study-wide context: The study lasted around 22 weeks, and patients were dosed weekly with diphenylcyclopropenone on the scalp throughout. Regarding the study as a whole: Against controls, expanded TCRs gave rise to significantly more large CDR3 similarity clusters.

TCRdb re-derived calls from the RACE reads in MiXCR, one entry per CDR3 protein. The sample yields more than 150,000 distinct CDR3 sequences, around 30% seen once. The time point here: pre-sensitization, week 0. Described treatment: therapeutic diphenylcyclopropenone sensitization with weekly scalp DPC. Blood collection took place prior to placing each patch test. Sequencing started from total RNA isolated from unfractionated whole blood. Germline CDR1 and CDR2: SGHTA and FQGNSA. The CDR3 runs 12 residues. The V end lost 3 bases, the J end lost 3 bases, and 5 bases lay between the germline ends. The receptor was isolated from a woman aged 25 to 39 with alopecia areata. Some clones in this sample may be carry-over from other donors' samples. The J gene is TRBJ2-5, the V gene TRBV7-2; D unresolved. Sequencing used whole blood, obtained in connection with sensitization to the hapten diphenylcyclopropenone (DPC). CDR3 bases: TGTGCCAGCAGCTTCGGCGAAGAGACCCAGTACTTC. It specifies CASSFGEETQYF.